Sequencing of this T cell receptor (beta chain) was carried out in a study of CD8+CD57+ T cells in acquired aplastic anemia. Study overall: Sorting CD4+ and CD8+ cells gave DNA averaging approximately 3 ug.

Genomic DNA was employed as the template in profiling TCR beta VDJ and CDR3. TCRdb ran MiXCR on the reads and lists one entry per CDR3 protein. This table holds some 150,000 distinct CDR3 sequences, about two thirds found once. Patients included in sequencing had previously demonstrated CD8+CD57+ cell expansion by flow cytometry. The sample comprised sorted CD4+, CD8+, or CD8+CD57+ T cells (not recorded which) from PBMCs. This TCR was sampled from a human donor with aplastic anemia.

This chain's CDR3 is CSASDSLRVQGEQYF. The CDR3 nucleotides read TGCAGTGCTAGTGATAGCCTCCGAGTCCAGGGGGAGCAGTACTTC. The chain carries TRBV20-1 and TRBJ2-7; tentative D call: TRBD1 (6 bases). Germline values: CDR1 DFQATT, CDR2 SNEGSKA (reference sequence). V lost 3 bases to trimming and J lost 7 bases, with 22 bases between them. CDR3 length: 15 residues.